The following is a TCR beta chain sequence with its context. Antigen specificity is unknown. This record comes from a study of regulatory and conventional T cells in RAG deficiency. Generated by immunoSEQ multiplex PCR, the TCRdb table keeps only in-frame clones and is missing some. The table has 30,000 to 40,000 clones, about 80% seen once. CDR1 and CDR2 (germline): LNHDA, SQIVND (reference sequence). This CDR3 comprises 18 residues. V was clipped by 3 bases and J by 3 bases, with 21 bases between them. Conventional CD4+ T cells were sorted from blood as CD25-low CD127-high cells. General study points: In Omenn syndrome, Treg and Tconv repertoires overlapped >85%. Omenn syndrome and CID/AS patients had about 110-fold fewer unique Treg TCR beta sequences, versus 9.5 to 10-fold elsewhere. RAG-deficient patients showed markedly lower Shannon entropy and higher Simpson indices than control T-cell subsets.

A further study also used this sample, focusing on regulatory T cells. That paper adds: The primer mix had 52 TRBV and 13 TRBJ primers.

The sample was CD4+ effector T cells sorted from blood. This chain links TRBV19 with TRBJ2-1; perhaps TRBD1 as D (6 bases). This receptor was obtained from a human donor in good health. The CDR3 DNA reads as TGTGCCAGTAGTATGGAGCCCAGGGGCCCTGGGCGCTACAATGAGCAGTTCTTC. Translation gives CASSMEPRGPGRYNEQFF.